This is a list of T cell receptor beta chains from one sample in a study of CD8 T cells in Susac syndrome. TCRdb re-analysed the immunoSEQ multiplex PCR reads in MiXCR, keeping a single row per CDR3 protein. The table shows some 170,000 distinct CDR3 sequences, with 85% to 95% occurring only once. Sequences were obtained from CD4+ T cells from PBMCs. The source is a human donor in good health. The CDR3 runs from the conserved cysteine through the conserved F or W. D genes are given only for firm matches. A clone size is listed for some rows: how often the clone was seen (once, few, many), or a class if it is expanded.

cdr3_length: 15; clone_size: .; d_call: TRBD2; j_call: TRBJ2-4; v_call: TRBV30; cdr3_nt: TGTGCCTGGAGTGTAAAGGGACTAGCGGGAGTGATTCAGTACTTC; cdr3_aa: CAWSVKGLAGVIQYF
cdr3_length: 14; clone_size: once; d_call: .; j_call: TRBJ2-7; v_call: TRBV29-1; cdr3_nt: TGCAGCGTAGTACCGGGTTTAGCGAATTACGAGCAGTACTTC; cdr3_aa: CSVVPGLANYEQYF
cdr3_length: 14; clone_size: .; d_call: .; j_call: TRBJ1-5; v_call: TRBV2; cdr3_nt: TGTGCCAGCAGTCTTTCCAGGACTCCCCAGGGCCAGCATTTT; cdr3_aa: CASSLSRTPQGQHF
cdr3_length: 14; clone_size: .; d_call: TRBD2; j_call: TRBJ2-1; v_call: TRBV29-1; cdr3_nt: TGCAGCACCGGGGGACTAGCGGGGCTCAATGAGCAGTTCTTC; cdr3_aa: CSTGGLAGLNEQFF
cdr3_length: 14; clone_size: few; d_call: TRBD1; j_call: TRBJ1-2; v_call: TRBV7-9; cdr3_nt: TGTGCCAGCAGCTTGACAGGGGGTAACTATGGCTACACCTTC; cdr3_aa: CASSLTGGNYGYTF
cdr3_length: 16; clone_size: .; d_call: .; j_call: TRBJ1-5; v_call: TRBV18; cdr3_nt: TGTGCCAGCTCACCCAACGAGGGGACGGGAAATCAGCCCCAGCATTTT; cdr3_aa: CASSPNEGTGNQPQHF
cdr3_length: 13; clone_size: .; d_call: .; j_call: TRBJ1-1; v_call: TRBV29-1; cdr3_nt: TGCAGCGTTGCGAGCAACATGAACACTGAAGCTTTCTTT; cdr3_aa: CSVASNMNTEAFF
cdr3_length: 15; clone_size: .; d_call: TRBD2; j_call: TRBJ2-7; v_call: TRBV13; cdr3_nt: TGTGCCAGCAGTTACGGGGGACTAAACTCCTACGAGCAGTACTTC; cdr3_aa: CASSYGGLNSYEQYF
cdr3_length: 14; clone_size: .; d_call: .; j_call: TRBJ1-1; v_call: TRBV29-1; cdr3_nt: TGCAGCGTTGACGGGGGTACAGGGAGAACTGAAGCTTTCTTT; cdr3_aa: CSVDGGTGRTEAFF
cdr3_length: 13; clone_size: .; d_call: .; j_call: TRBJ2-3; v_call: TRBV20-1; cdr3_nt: TGCAGTGACTTGGGGGAGGGGGTAAATACGCAGTATTTT; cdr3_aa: CSDLGEGVNTQYF
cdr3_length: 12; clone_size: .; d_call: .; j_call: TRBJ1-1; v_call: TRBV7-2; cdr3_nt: TGTGCCAGCAGCCCACAGGAGGTTGAAGCTTTCTTT; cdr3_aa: CASSPQEVEAFF
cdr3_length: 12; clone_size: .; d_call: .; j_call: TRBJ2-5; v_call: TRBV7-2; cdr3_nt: TGTGCCAGCAGCTTTGACTTAGAGACCCAGTACTTC; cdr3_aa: CASSFDLETQYF
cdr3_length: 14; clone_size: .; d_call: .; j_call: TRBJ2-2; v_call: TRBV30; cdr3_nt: TGTGCCTGGAGACCGGGGACGCAGTCCGGGGAGCTGTTTTTT; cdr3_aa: CAWRPGTQSGELFF
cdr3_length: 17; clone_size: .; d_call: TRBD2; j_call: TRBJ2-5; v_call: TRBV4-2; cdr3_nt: TGTGCCAGCAGCCAATCTGGACTAGCGGGACTCCAAGAGACCCAGTACTTC; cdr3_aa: CASSQSGLAGLQETQYF
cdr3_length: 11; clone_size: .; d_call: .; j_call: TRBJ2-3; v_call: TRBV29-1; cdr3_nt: TGCAGCGTTGTAGTGGCTCGTACGCAGTATTTT; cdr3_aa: CSVVVARTQYF
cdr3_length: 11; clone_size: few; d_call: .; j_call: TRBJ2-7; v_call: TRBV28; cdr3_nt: TGTGCCAGCAGTTTAACGGGCGAGCAGTACTTC; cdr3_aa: CASSLTGEQYF
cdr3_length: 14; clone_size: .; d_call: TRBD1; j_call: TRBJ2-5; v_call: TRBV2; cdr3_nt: TGTGCCAGCAGCGGCGGGACAGGGCAAGAGACCCAGTACTTC; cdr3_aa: CASSGGTGQETQYF
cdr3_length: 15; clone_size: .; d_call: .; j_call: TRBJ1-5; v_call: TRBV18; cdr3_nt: TGTGCCAGCTCCCCTGGAGCAGGTGGCGATCAGCCCCAGCATTTT; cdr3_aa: CASSPGAGGDQPQHF
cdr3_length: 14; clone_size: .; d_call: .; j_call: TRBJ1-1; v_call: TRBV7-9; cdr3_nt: TGTGCCAGCAGCCAAAGCTGGGGGGACACTGAAGCTTTCTTT; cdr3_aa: CASSQSWGDTEAFF
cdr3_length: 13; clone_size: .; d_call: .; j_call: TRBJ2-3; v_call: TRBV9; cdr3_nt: TGTGCCAGCAGCACCGGGGACACAGATACGCAGTATTTT; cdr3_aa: CASSTGDTDTQYF
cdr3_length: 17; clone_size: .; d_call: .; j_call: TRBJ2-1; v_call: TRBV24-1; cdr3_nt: TGTGCCACCAGTGACGCGTCTGACGCACCCCCCTCCGATGAGCAGTTCTTC; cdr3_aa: CATSDASDAPPSDEQFF
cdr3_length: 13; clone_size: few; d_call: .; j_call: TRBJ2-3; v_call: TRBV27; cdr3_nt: TGTGCCAGCAGTTTTGAGCGCACAGATACGCAGTATTTT; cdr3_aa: CASSFERTDTQYF
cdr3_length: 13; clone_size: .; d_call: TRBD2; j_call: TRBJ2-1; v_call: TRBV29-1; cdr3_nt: TGCAGCGTTGGCGTAGCGGGGAACAATGAGCAGTTCTTC; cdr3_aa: CSVGVAGNNEQFF
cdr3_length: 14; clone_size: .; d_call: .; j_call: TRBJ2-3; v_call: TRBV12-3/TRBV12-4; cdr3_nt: TGTGCCAGCAGTTTTCGTCCAAACCAGGATACGCAGTATTTT; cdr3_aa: CASSFRPNQDTQYF
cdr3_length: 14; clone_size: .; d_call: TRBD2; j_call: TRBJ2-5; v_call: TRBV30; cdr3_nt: TGTGCCTGGAGACTAGCGGGACGAGGAGAGACCCAGTACTTC; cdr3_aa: CAWRLAGRGETQYF
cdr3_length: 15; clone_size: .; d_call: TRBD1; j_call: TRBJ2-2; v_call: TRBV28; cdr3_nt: TGTGCCAGCAGAGGACAGGGGGCAAGTAGCGGGGAGCTGTTTTTT; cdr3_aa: CASRGQGASSGELFF
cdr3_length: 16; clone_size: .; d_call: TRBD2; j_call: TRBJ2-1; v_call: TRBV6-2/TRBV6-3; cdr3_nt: TGTGCCAGCAGTTACTCGAGGCTAGCGGGAGACAATGAGCAGTTCTTC; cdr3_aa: CASSYSRLAGDNEQFF
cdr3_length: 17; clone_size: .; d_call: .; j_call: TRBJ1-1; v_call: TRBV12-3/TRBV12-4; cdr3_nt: TGTGCCAGCAGCCACCCGCGGGGACACCCAGGAGACACTGAAGCTTTCTTT; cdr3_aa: CASSHPRGHPGDTEAFF
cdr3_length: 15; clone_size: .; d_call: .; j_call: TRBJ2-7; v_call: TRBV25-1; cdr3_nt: TGTGCCAGCAGTGAAAGGGCGCGGTGGGGCTACGAGCAGTACTTC; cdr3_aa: CASSERARWGYEQYF
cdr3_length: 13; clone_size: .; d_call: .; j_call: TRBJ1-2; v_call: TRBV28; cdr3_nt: TGTGCCAGCAGTTTGGTGACAGACTATGGCTACACCTTC; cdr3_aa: CASSLVTDYGYTF
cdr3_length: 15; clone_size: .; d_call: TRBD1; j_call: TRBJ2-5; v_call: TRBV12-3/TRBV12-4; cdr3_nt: TGTGCCAGCAGTTTGGAGGGACAGGGCCAAGAGACCCAGTACTTC; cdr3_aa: CASSLEGQGQETQYF
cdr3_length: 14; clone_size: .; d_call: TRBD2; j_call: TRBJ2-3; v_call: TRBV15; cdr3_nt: TGTGCCACCAGCAGACTAGCGGGAGCAGATACGCAGTATTTT; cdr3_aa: CATSRLAGADTQYF
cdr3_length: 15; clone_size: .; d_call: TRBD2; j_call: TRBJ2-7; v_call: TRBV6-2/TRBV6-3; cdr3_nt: TGTGCCAGCAGTCGGACTAGCGGGGGCACCTACGAGCAGTACTTC; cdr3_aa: CASSRTSGGTYEQYF
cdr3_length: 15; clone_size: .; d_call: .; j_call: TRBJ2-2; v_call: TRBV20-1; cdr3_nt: TGCAGTGCTAGAGCCAGTGCGGTGAACACCGGGGAGCTGTTTTTT; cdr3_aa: CSARASAVNTGELFF
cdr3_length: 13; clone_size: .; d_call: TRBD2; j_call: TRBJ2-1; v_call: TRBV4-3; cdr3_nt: TGCGCCAGCAGCCGAGGACTAGCGGGAGAGCAGTTCTTC; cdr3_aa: CASSRGLAGEQFF
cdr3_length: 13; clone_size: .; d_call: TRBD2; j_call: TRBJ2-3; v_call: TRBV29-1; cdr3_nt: TGCAGCGTTAGCGGGAGTGTCACAGATACGCAGTATTTT; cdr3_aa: CSVSGSVTDTQYF
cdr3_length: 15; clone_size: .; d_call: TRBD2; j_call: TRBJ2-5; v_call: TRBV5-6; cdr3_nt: TGTGCCAGCAGCTCGGGCGGGAGGGGGGTCGAGACCCAGTACTTC; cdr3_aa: CASSSGGRGVETQYF
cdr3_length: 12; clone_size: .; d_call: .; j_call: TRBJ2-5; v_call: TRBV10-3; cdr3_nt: TGTGCCATCAGTGAGTTCGGCGAGACCCAGTACTTC; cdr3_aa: CAISEFGETQYF
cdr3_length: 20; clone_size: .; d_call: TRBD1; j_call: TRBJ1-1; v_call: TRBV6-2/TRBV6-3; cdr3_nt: TGTGCCAGCAGTCCCGACAGGGTTCTGAGACCCCGGAGTGGGACCACTGAAGCTTTCTTT; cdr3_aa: CASSPDRVLRPRSGTTEAFF
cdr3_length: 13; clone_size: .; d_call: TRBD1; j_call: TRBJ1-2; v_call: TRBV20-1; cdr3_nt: TGCAGTGCTAGAGGGACAGGGGATTATGGCTACACCTTC; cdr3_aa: CSARGTGDYGYTF
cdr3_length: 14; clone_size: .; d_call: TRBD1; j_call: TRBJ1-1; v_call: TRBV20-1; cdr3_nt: TGCAGTGTTTCGAGGGACAGGCGGAACACTGAAGCTTTCTTT; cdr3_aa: CSVSRDRRNTEAFF
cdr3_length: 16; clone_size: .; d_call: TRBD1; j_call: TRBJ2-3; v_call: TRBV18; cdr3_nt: TGTGCCAGCTCAACCCTCGAGACAGGGCGTGGAGATACGCAGTATTTT; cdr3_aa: CASSTLETGRGDTQYF
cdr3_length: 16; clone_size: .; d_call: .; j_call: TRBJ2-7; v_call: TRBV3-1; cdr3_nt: TGTGCCAGCAGCCAAGGGCGACTAGGATACTCCTACGAGCAGTACTTC; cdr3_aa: CASSQGRLGYSYEQYF
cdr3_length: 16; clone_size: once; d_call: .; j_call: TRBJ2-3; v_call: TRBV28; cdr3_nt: TGTGCCAGCAGGCAAGACCGGGCCATTCACACAGATACGCAGTATTTT; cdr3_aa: CASRQDRAIHTDTQYF
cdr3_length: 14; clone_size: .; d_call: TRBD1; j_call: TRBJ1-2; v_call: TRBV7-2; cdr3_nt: TGTGCCAGCAGCTTATTGGGCCAGGGGGAAGGCTACACCTTC; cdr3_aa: CASSLLGQGEGYTF
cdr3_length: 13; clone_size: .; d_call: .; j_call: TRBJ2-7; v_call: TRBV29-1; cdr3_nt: TGCAGCGTTAAAAAAACTAGCCCTTACGAGCAGTACTTC; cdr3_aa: CSVKKTSPYEQYF
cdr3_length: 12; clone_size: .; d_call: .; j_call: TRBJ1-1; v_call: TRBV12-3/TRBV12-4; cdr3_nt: TGTGCCAGCAGCAAGGATTTAACTGAAGCTTTCTTT; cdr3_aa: CASSKDLTEAFF
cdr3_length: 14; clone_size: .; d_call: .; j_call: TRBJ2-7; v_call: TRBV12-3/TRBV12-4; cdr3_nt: TGTGCCAGCAGTCCCAGGGGTTACCTCTACGAGCAGTACTTC; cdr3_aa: CASSPRGYLYEQYF
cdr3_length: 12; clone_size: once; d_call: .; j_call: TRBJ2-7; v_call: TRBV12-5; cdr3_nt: TGTGCTAGTGGTTTGATAGCCTCCCCAAGGTACTTC; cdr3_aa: CASGLIASPRYF
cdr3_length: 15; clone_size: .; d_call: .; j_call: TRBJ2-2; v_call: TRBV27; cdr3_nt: TGTGCCAGCAGTCCACAGTGGTTTCGGACCGGGGAGCTGTTTTTT; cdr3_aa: CASSPQWFRTGELFF
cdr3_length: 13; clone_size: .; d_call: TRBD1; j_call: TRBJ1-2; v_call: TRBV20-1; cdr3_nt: TGCAGTGCTAGAGAGGTGACAGGGGATGGCTACACCTTC; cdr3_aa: CSAREVTGDGYTF
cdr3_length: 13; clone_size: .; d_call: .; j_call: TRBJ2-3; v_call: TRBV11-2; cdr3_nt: TGTGCCAGCAGCATACTTACTACAGATACGCAGTATTTT; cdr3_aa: CASSILTTDTQYF
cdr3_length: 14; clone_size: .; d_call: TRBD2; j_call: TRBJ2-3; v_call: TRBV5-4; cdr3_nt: TGTGCCAGCAGCATAGCGGGAGGGCGAGATACGCAGTATTTT; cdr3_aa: CASSIAGGRDTQYF
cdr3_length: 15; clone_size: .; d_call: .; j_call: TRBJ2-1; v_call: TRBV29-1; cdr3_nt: TGCAGCGTTGAAGAACGCCTAGTTGCCTACAATGAGCAGTTCTTC; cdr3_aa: CSVEERLVAYNEQFF
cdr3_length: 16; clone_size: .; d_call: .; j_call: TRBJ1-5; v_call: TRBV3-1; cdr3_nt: TGTGCCAGCAGCCAACGGCCGACAGAGAGCAATCAGCCCCAGCATTTT; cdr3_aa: CASSQRPTESNQPQHF